The T cell receptor (beta chain) described here comes from a study of blood T cell repertoires in COVID-19. V was pared by 5 bases and J by 4 bases, with 5 bases of the junction left unmatched. Per germline, CDR1 SEHNR and CDR2 FQNEAQ (reference sequence). The CDR3 has 17 residues. Clones were sequenced by immunoSEQ multiplex PCR, and TCRdb holds only the in-frame ones, with some missing. Altogether around 130,000 clones are present, around 77% being singletons, with the ten largest covering 11%. This sequence was found in a human donor in a cohort sampled during active COVID-19. J is TRBJ2-1 and V is TRBV7-9; TRBD2 matches at 16 bases. Material for sequencing was peripheral blood. This chain's CDR3 is CASSPGTSGGGYNEQFF. In nucleotides, the CDR3 is TGTGCCAGCAGCCCCGGGACTAGCGGGGGGGGTTACAATGAGCAGTTCTTC.